These T cell receptor beta chains were read from a single sample in a study of cytomegalovirus exposure and HLA in healthy donors. Sequencing was performed with immunoSEQ multiplex PCR; in TCRdb, only in-frame clones are kept and a portion is missing. This table has under 200,000 clones, 75% to 90% appearing once. Input material: PBMCs. The source of these receptors is a woman aged 18-29 years in good health and CMV-seronegative. CDR3s include the opening cysteine and the closing phenylalanine or tryptophan. The D gene is left open where the match is weak. Clone size is shown for a subset of rows, as once, few, many or a class of expanded clone.

CDR3 DNA: TGTGCCAGCAGCCCCGGGACTAGCTACCTCACAGATACGCAGTATTTT
CDR3 protein: CASSPGTSYLTDTQYF
D gene: TRBD2
V gene: TRBV7-2
J gene: TRBJ2-3
clone size: once

CDR3 DNA: TGTGCCAGCAGTGACAGGGGGAACTATGGCTACACCTTC
CDR3 protein: CASSDRGNYGYTF
D gene: TRBD1
V gene: TRBV5-6
J gene: TRBJ1-2
clone size: few

CDR3 DNA: TGCGCCAGCAGCCAAGACGGGTGGTCAACTAATGAAAAACTGTTTTTT
CDR3 protein: CASSQDGWSTNEKLFF
D gene: -
V gene: TRBV4-1
J gene: TRBJ1-4
clone size: once

CDR3 DNA: TGTGCCAGTAGGACAGGGGCGAGTGAGCAGTACTTC
CDR3 protein: CASRTGASEQYF
D gene: TRBD1
V gene: TRBV19
J gene: TRBJ2-7
clone size: -

CDR3 DNA: TGTGCCAGCAGCCAAGTGACTGCCAATGGCTACACCTTC
CDR3 protein: CASSQVTANGYTF
D gene: -
V gene: TRBV14
J gene: TRBJ1-2
clone size: few

CDR3 DNA: TGTGCCAGCAGCTTAGGGGTGGGAGTTCGTCAGCCCCAGCATTTT
CDR3 protein: CASSLGVGVRQPQHF
D gene: -
V gene: TRBV7-8
J gene: TRBJ1-5
clone size: few

CDR3 DNA: TGTGCCATCACGGCTACAGGAAGTCGAGAAGGCTACACCTTC
CDR3 protein: CAITATGSREGYTF
D gene: -
V gene: TRBV10-3
J gene: TRBJ1-2
clone size: -

CDR3 DNA: TGTGCCAGCTCACCACGGGAACCCAGGACAGGGGGCGAAGGCTACACCTTC
CDR3 protein: CASSPREPRTGGEGYTF
D gene: TRBD1
V gene: TRBV18
J gene: TRBJ1-2
clone size: -

CDR3 DNA: TGTGCCAGCATCAAGACTAGGAGGGGACAGGGGACCACTGAAGCTTTCTTT
CDR3 protein: CASIKTRRGQGTTEAFF
D gene: TRBD1
V gene: TRBV7-3
J gene: TRBJ1-1
clone size: -

CDR3 DNA: TGCGCCAGCAGCCGTTCCCAGGGGGTGTGGGACACCATATATTTT
CDR3 protein: CASSRSQGVWDTIYF
D gene: TRBD1
V gene: TRBV5-1
J gene: TRBJ1-3
clone size: -

CDR3 DNA: TGCGCCAGCAGCTTGGAAGGCGGGGACGCCACCATCAGCACAGATACGCAGTATTTT
CDR3 protein: CASSLEGGDATISTDTQYF
D gene: -
V gene: TRBV5-1
J gene: TRBJ2-3
clone size: -

CDR3 DNA: TGTGCTAGTGGTTTGGCGTACACCGGGGAGCTGTTTTTT
CDR3 protein: CASGLAYTGELFF
D gene: -
V gene: TRBV12-5
J gene: TRBJ2-2
clone size: -

CDR3 DNA: TGCGCCAGCAGCCAAGTCCAAACAGGGGCAGATACGCAGTATTTT
CDR3 protein: CASSQVQTGADTQYF
D gene: TRBD1
V gene: TRBV4-1
J gene: TRBJ2-3
clone size: -

CDR3 DNA: TGCGCCAGCAGCCAAGATTTGGGGGGGCCCATGGAGACCCAGTACTTC
CDR3 protein: CASSQDLGGPMETQYF
D gene: -
V gene: TRBV4-1
J gene: TRBJ2-5
clone size: -

CDR3 DNA: TGTGCCAGCAGCGTGCGGGGGGATGGCTACACCTTC
CDR3 protein: CASSVRGDGYTF
D gene: -
V gene: TRBV13
J gene: TRBJ1-2
clone size: -

CDR3 DNA: TGTGCCTACAGGGGGGAAAAACTGTTTTTT
CDR3 protein: CAYRGEKLFF
D gene: TRBD1
V gene: TRBV30
J gene: TRBJ1-4
clone size: -

CDR3 DNA: TGTGCCAGCTCAAGCCACGGGACGGAGGGTGGCTACACCTTC
CDR3 protein: CASSSHGTEGGYTF
D gene: -
V gene: TRBV6-9
J gene: TRBJ1-2
clone size: -

CDR3 DNA: TGTGCCAGCAGGTTAGCGGGGGAAGAGACCCAGTACTTC
CDR3 protein: CASRLAGEETQYF
D gene: TRBD2
V gene: TRBV6-1
J gene: TRBJ2-5
clone size: -

CDR3 DNA: TGTGCCAGTAGAGTCATGGACAGGGAGGATGGCTACACCTTC
CDR3 protein: CASRVMDREDGYTF
D gene: TRBD1
V gene: TRBV19
J gene: TRBJ1-2
clone size: -

CDR3 DNA: TGCGCCAGCAGCCAAGATTGGGACGTCGGGGGGATTTCCTACGAGCAGTACTTC
CDR3 protein: CASSQDWDVGGISYEQYF
D gene: TRBD2
V gene: TRBV4-3
J gene: TRBJ2-7
clone size: -

CDR3 DNA: TGCGCCAGCAGCCAAGGGGCAGGAATTTATGGCTACACCTTC
CDR3 protein: CASSQGAGIYGYTF
D gene: -
V gene: TRBV4-1
J gene: TRBJ1-2
clone size: -

CDR3 DNA: TGTGCCAGCAGTTTGCCGGCAGGGGGTCTCTACTATGGCTACACCTTC
CDR3 protein: CASSLPAGGLYYGYTF
D gene: TRBD1
V gene: TRBV28
J gene: TRBJ1-2
clone size: -

CDR3 DNA: TGCAGCGTTTGGACAGGAGAGATGAACTATGGCTACACCTTC
CDR3 protein: CSVWTGEMNYGYTF
D gene: TRBD1
V gene: TRBV29-1
J gene: TRBJ1-2
clone size: -

CDR3 DNA: TGTGCCAGCAGAACGGGACAGGGTGGAGACACCATATATTTT
CDR3 protein: CASRTGQGGDTIYF
D gene: TRBD1
V gene: TRBV7-8
J gene: TRBJ1-3
clone size: -

CDR3 DNA: TGCAGCGTACTTCCCTATGGCTACACCTTC
CDR3 protein: CSVLPYGYTF
D gene: -
V gene: TRBV29-1
J gene: TRBJ1-2
clone size: -

CDR3 DNA: TGTGCCAGCGCCGGCCAGACTAGCGGGAGCTGGGGGTCCTACAATGAGCAGTTCTTC
CDR3 protein: CASAGQTSGSWGSYNEQFF
D gene: TRBD2
V gene: TRBV2
J gene: TRBJ2-1
clone size: -

CDR3 DNA: TGTGCCAGCAGCTCTTCGGACAGCTCCTATGGCTACACCTTC
CDR3 protein: CASSSSDSSYGYTF
D gene: -
V gene: TRBV5-6
J gene: TRBJ1-2
clone size: -

CDR3 DNA: TGCAGTGCCACATGGGACAACGAGCAGTACTTC
CDR3 protein: CSATWDNEQYF
D gene: -
V gene: TRBV20-1
J gene: TRBJ2-7
clone size: -

CDR3 DNA: TGTGCCAGTAGTGGGGCACAGGGACGAGAGACCCAGTACTTC
CDR3 protein: CASSGAQGRETQYF
D gene: -
V gene: TRBV19
J gene: TRBJ2-5
clone size: -

CDR3 DNA: TGCGCCAGCAGCGCGGAATTTTCTGGGGCCAACGTCCTGACTTTC
CDR3 protein: CASSAEFSGANVLTF
D gene: -
V gene: TRBV4-3
J gene: TRBJ2-6
clone size: -

CDR3 DNA: TGTGCCAGCAGTCAAAGTCACAGCACTGAAGCTTTCTTT
CDR3 protein: CASSQSHSTEAFF
D gene: -
V gene: TRBV14
J gene: TRBJ1-1
clone size: -

CDR3 DNA: TGTGCCAGCAGTTTTGGATTGGGACAGGAAGAATACTGGGGCACAGATACGCAGTATTTT
CDR3 protein: CASSFGLGQEEYWGTDTQYF
D gene: TRBD1
V gene: TRBV27
J gene: TRBJ2-3
clone size: -